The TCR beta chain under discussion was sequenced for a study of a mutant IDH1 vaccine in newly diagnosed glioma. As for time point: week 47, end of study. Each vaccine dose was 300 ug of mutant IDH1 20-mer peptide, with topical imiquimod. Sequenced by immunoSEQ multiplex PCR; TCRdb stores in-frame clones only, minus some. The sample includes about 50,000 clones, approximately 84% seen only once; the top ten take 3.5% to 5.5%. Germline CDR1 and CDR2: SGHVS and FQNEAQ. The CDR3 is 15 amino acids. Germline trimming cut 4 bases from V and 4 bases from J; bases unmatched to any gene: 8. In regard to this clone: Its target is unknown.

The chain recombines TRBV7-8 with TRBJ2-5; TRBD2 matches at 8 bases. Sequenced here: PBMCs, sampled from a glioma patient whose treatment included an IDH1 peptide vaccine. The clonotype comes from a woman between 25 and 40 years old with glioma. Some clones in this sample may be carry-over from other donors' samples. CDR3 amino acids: CASSSGTAGGETQYF. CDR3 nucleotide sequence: TGTGCCAGCAGCTCCGGGACGGCGGGGGGAGAGACCCAGTACTTC. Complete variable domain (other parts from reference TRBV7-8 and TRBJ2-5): GAGVSQSPRYKVAKRGQDVALRCDPISGHVSLFWYQQALGQGPEFLTYFQNEAQLDKSGLPSDRFFAERPEGSVSTLKIQRTQQEDSAVYLCASSSGTAGGETQYFGPGTRLLVL.